The entry below gives a single TCR beta chain sequence along with its context. The sample comes from a study of blood T cell repertoires in COVID-19. Libraries were prepared by immunoSEQ multiplex PCR; TCRdb keeps only in-frame clonotypes and omits some of them. The sample gives 250,000 to 300,000 clones, about 91% of which show up once; approximately 12% is in the top ten. This receptor was obtained from a woman aged 60-75 years with acute or convalescent COVID-19. The sample taken for sequencing was peripheral blood.

The CDR3 DNA sequence: TGTGCCAGCGGGACAGATAATTCACCCCTCCACTTT. Encoded protein: CASGTDNSPLHF. This rearrangement joins TRBV19 to TRBJ1-6; 7 positions match TRBD1. The length of the CDR3 is 12 residues. The germline V gene encodes CDR1 LNHDA and CDR2 SQIVND (reference sequence). The V gene end was trimmed by 9 bases and the J gene end by 5 bases; junction bases not matched to a gene: 1.